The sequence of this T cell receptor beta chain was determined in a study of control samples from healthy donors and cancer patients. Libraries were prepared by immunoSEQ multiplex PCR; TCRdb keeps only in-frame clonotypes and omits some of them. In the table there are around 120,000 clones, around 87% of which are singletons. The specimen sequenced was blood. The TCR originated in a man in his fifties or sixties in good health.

CDR3 amino acids: CASSLGEVGNEQFF. The CDR3 nucleotides are TGTGCCAGCAGCTTAGGTGAGGTGGGCAATGAGCAGTTCTTC. The chain joins TRBV7-9 to TRBJ2-1; no clear D gene. With 1 base removed from V and 6 bases from J, the gap between germline ends came to 10 bases. Germline V gene sequence: CDR1 SEHNR, CDR2 FQNEAQ (reference sequence). This CDR3 contains 14 residues.